A single sample gave rise to the 14 T cell receptor beta chains below, sequenced in a study of CD8 T cells in ankylosing spondylitis. Via MiXCR, TCRdb re-called the 5' RACE reads, giving one row per CDR3 protein. The data hold 380,000 or so distinct CDR3 sequences, with around 20% observed a single time. The specimen was blood, either unsorted or a sorted T cell fraction (not recorded which). The origin of the receptors is a male donor with ankylosing spondylitis or in good health (not recorded which).

The chain employs TRBV19 and TRBJ2-7; D may be TRBD1 (5 bases). The CDR3 covers 13 residues. V was pared by 8 bases and J by 3 bases, with 14 bases between. Germline V gene data show CDR1 as LNHDA and CDR2 as SQIVND (reference sequence). Here the CDR3 DNA reads TGTGCCAGTGGCGCAGGGTCTAACTACGAGCAGTACTTC. It translates to CASGAGSNYEQYF.

This clonotype was counted between two and nine times. The chain employs TRBV6-5 and TRBJ1-1; no firm D call. The CDR3 totals 14 residues. Germline loops: CDR1 MNHEY, CDR2 SVGAGI. Trimming left V 0 bases short and J 3 bases short, with 8 bases between. DNA of the CDR3: TGTGCCAGCAGTTACTCCCGGGAAGACACTGAAGCTTTCTTT. It yields the protein CASSYSREDTEAFF.

This clonotype was seen a few times. V gene TRBV2 combines with J gene TRBJ2-3; TRBD2 matches 7 bases. J was trimmed by 5 bases and V by 3 bases; bases with no gene match: 5. Germline-derived CDR1 and CDR2 are SNHLY and FYNNEI. CDR3 length: 14 residues. Here the CDR3 DNA reads TGTGCCAGCAGTGACACTAGCGCGCAAGATACGCAGTATTTT. Protein product: CASSDTSAQDTQYF.

This clonotype was found many times. J is TRBJ2-3 and V is TRBV29-1; 7 nucleotides match TRBD1. Germline-derived CDR1 and CDR2 are SQVTM and ANQGSEA. This CDR3 contains 16 residues. Trimming removed 4 bases from V and 2 bases from J; junction bases left unmatched: 12. The CDR3 here is CSVAGTDYFFTDTQYF. DNA of the CDR3: TGCAGCGTTGCAGGGACAGACTATTTTTTCACAGATACGCAGTATTTT.

V usage is TRBV7-9 and J usage is TRBJ2-5; D call uncertain. In germline, CDR1 is SEHNR, CDR2 FQNEAQ (reference sequence). Trimming shortened V by 3 bases and J by 3 bases, and 8 bases separated the two germline ends. This CDR3 has 13 amino acids. CDR3 region: CASSFDLEETQYF. The CDR3 region has the DNA TGTGCCAGCAGCTTTGACTTGGAAGAGACCCAGTACTTC.

The chain links TRBV30 to TRBJ2-7; TRBD1 is a possible D gene (6 bases). The CDR3 has 13 amino acids. Germline V gene data show CDR1 as GTSNPN and CDR2 as SVGIG (reference sequence). Trimming cost V 5 bases and J 5 bases, with 16 bases left between them. The DNA of the CDR3 is TGTGCCTGGGATTCTGCAGGGGTCCACGAGCAGTACTTC. It codes for CAWDSAGVHEQYF.

This clonotype was seen more than once but under ten times. The V and J genes are TRBV12-3 or TRBV12-4 and TRBJ2-7; weak D call: TRBD2 (7 bases). This CDR3 is 14 amino acids long. The germline V and J ends were trimmed by 4 bases and 9 bases, with 19 bases remaining between them. DNA of the CDR3: TGTGCCAGCAGTTGGGGGGGGGCGAATCGTGGGCAGTACTTC. It yields the protein CASSWGGANRGQYF.

The chain joins TRBV2 to TRBJ2-1, with TRBD2 identical over 9 bases. This CDR3 has 15 amino acids. Germline CDR1 SNHLY, CDR2 FYNNEI. V was clipped by 1 base and J by 7 bases; unmatched bases: 5. The CDR3 here is CASSEGGTSKNEQFF. The CDR3, as DNA: TGTGCCAGCAGTGAAGGGGGGACTAGCAAGAATGAGCAGTTCTTC.

This chain links TRBV2 with TRBJ2-1, with unresolved D. Looked up from germline, CDR1 is SNHLY and CDR2 is FYNNEI. Trimming removed 7 bases from V and 3 bases from J, with 13 bases in between. The CDR3 consists of 14 residues. The CDR3 here is CASTTGWGYNEQFF. In DNA form, the CDR3 reads TGTGCCAGCACCACTGGGTGGGGCTACAATGAGCAGTTCTTC.

This clonotype was counted between two and nine times. The chain links TRBV7-2 to TRBJ1-2, with 8 nucleotides matching TRBD1. The ends lost 6 bases at V and 3 bases at J; junction bases unmatched: 9. The germline gives CDR1 SGHTA, CDR2 FQGNSA. The CDR3 is 15 amino acids. The CDR3 spells CASRDPTGDYYGYTF. CDR3 sequence (DNA): TGTGCCAGCAGGGATCCGACAGGGGACTACTATGGCTACACCTTC.

DNA for the CDR3: TGTGCCAGCAGGGAACAACGCCCCGGGTATACGCAGTATTTT. Translation: CASREQRPGYTQYF. The V call is TRBV12-3 or TRBV12-4, the J call TRBJ2-3; D uncertain. This CDR3 spans 14 amino acids. Trimming took off 6 bases at V and 7 bases at J, with 17 bases between the two ends.

J is TRBJ2-7 and V is TRBV27, with 8 bases fitting TRBD1. The CDR3 extends over 12 amino acids. Trimming took 5 bases from V and 6 from J; bases not matched to a gene: 3. Germline V gene sequence: CDR1 MNHEY, CDR2 SMNVEV (reference sequence). CDR3 DNA: TGTGCCAGCAGTACCAGGGGGCTCGAGCAGTACTTC. This translates into CASSTRGLEQYF.

V and J are TRBV12-3 or TRBV12-4 and TRBJ1-1; D possibly corresponds to TRBD1 (5 bases). The CDR3 covers 12 residues. Between the trimmed V and J ends, which lost 7 bases and 11 bases, there was a span of 17 bases. CDR3 nucleotide sequence: TGTGCCAGCATCGGAGGGGAGGAGGAGGCTTTCTTT. Amino acid sequence: CASIGGEEEAFF.

V usage is TRBV12-3 or TRBV12-4 and J usage is TRBJ2-7; 8 nucleotides align to TRBD2. V shed 3 bases and J 6 bases; nucleotides not matched to a gene: 7. The CDR3 runs to 14 residues. CDR3 loop: CASSFDAGGVEQYF. Written as DNA, the CDR3 is TGTGCCAGCAGTTTTGACGCGGGGGGTGTCGAGCAGTACTTC.